These 11 T cell receptor beta chains were sequenced from one sample in a study of Graves' ophthalmopathy and Graves' hyperthyroidism. Amplifying from RNA transcripts, the study obtained TCR beta CDR3 regions. Scientists carried out first-round RT-PCR using HTBI primers and then a second-round multiplex PCR. Via MiXCR, TCRdb re-called the multiplex PCR reads, giving one row per CDR3 protein. Of some 1.1 million distinct CDR3 sequences in the sample, 35% to 40% were seen once. Sequencing used peripheral blood or thyroid tissue (not recorded which). These receptors originate from an adult man with Graves' hyperthyroidism.

This clonotype appeared many times. The genes are TRBV7-9 and TRBJ1-2; D remains ambiguous. Trimming took off 0 bases at V and 7 bases at J, with 9 bases between the two ends. CDR3 length: 13 amino acids. The germline CDR1 and CDR2 sequences are SEHNR and FQNEAQ (reference sequence). The DNA of the CDR3 is TGTGCCAGCAGCTTAGCGCGGACGGGTGGCTACACCTTC. Translation: CASSLARTGGYTF.

V gene TRBV2 combines with J gene TRBJ2-2, with 10 bases fitting TRBD1. Losses at the gene ends were 6 bases for V and 7 bases for J; bases not matched to a gene: 8. The germline gives CDR1 SNHLY, CDR2 FYNNEI. The CDR3 spans 15 residues. For the CDR3, the DNA is TGTGCCAGCAGCTACCGGGACAGGGGCGTCGGGGAGCTGTTTTTT. This gives the protein CASSYRDRGVGELFF.

This clonotype was recorded many times. V gene TRBV7-6 combines with J gene TRBJ2-5; either TRBD1 or TRBD2 may fit D (5 bases each). This CDR3 contains 14 residues. V was shortened by 5 bases and J by 4 bases, with 14 bases between the two germline ends. Germline CDR1 reads SGHVS; CDR2 reads FNYEAQ. In DNA, the CDR3 is TGTGCCAGCAGCCTCCGGTCAGGGACAGAGACCCAGTACTTC. It codes for CASSLRSGTETQYF.

As concerns this clonotype: This may be a read error: a much more frequent sequence differs by one nucleotide. This CDR3 reads CTSTLSGTSTEAFF. DNA of the CDR3: TGTACCAGCACCCTCAGCGGGACATCCACTGAAGCTTTCTTT. The chain uses TRBV7-6 and TRBJ1-1; D perhaps matches TRBD1 (6 bases). Germline values: CDR1 SGHVS, CDR2 FNYEAQ. This CDR3 is 14 amino acids long.

To note about this clonotype: A much larger clone differs by one base, so this may be a read error. The chain employs TRBV7-6 and TRBJ1-4; maybe TRBD1 (5 bases). Germline CDR1 is SGHVS and CDR2 is FNYEAQ. The CDR3 runs 14 residues. The V end lost 3 bases, the J end lost 8 bases, and 13 bases lay between the germline ends. The CDR3 DNA is TGTGCCAGCAGCTTGGGACTAGGTGGCGAAAAACTGTTTTTT. Protein sequence: CASSLGLGGEKLFF. Looking up the rest from reference TRBV7-6 and TRBJ1-4 gives the full variable domain: GAGVSQSPRYKVTKRGQDVALRCDPISGHVSLYWYRQALGQGPEFLTYFNYEAQQDKSGLPNDRFSAERPEGSISTLTIQRTEQRDSAMYRCASSLGLGGEKLFFGSGTQLSVL.

The V and J genes are TRBV15 and TRBJ1-5, with D possibly being TRBD1 (5 bases). The CDR3 is 17 amino acids. Trimming stripped 3 bases from V and 2 bases from J, with 17 bases between. CDR1 LNHNV and CDR2 YYDKDF come from the germline V gene (reference sequence). The DNA of the CDR3 is TGTGCCACCAGCAGCGATAACGGGGGAAAGGGCAATCAGCCCCAGCATTTT. Its translation is CATSSDNGGKGNQPQHF.

The count of this clonotype is one. A much larger clonotype is one base distant, so this may be a read error. CDR3 sequence: CARSPTGTGMDTEAFF. The CDR3 region has the DNA TGTGCCAGAAGCCCGACCGGGACAGGGATGGACACTGAAGCTTTCTTT. The rearrangement uses TRBV5-4 and TRBJ1-1, with 9 bases aligning to TRBD1. Germline lookup yields CDR1 SGHNT and CDR2 YYREEE (reference sequence). The junction had 14 bases not matched to a gene; V was cut back by 8 bases and J by 3 bases. The CDR3 extends over 16 amino acids.

In regard to this clonotype: The limits of the CDR3 on the DNA are not certain, so only TCRdb's listed CDR3 is given. The gene calls are TRBV24-1 and TRBJ2-5. The CDR3 comprises 16 residues, both ends counted. CDR1 KGHDR and CDR2 SFDVKD come from the germline V gene. The CDR3 loop is CATSDLDRTEWLHLRF.

The rearrangement links TRBV10-3 to TRBJ2-2; the match to TRBD1 covers 9 bases. Germline V gene sequence: CDR1 ENHRY, CDR2 SYGVKD. The J segment lost 4 bases and the V segment lost 10 bases, leaving 7 bases of the junction unmatched. This CDR3 is 14 amino acids long. The CDR3, as DNA: TGTGCCACCACCGGGACAGGGACCACCGGGGAGCTGTTTTTT. It encodes CATTGTGTTGELFF.

This clonotype was recorded at least ten times. The chain has TRBV25-1 and TRBJ1-2; perhaps TRBD1 as D (5 bases). This CDR3 has 15 amino acids. Per germline, CDR1 MGHDK and CDR2 SYGVNS. V lost 7 bases to trimming and J lost 4 bases, with 19 bases between them. In DNA, the CDR3 is TGTGCCAGCATAGACGCCGGGACCCGTGGCTATGGCTACACCTTC. It encodes CASIDAGTRGYGYTF.

The count of this clonotype is one. The CDR3 nucleotides read TGTGCCAGCAGCGTAGAGCAGGGAGCGGGCAGGGGCGACACCTTC. This encodes CASSVEQGAGRGDTF. This sequence joins TRBV9 and TRBJ1-2; weak D call: TRBD1 (6 bases). This CDR3 is 15 amino acids long. Germline V lookup: CDR1 SGDLS, CDR2 YYNGEE. The V end was cut by 0 bases, the J end by 12 bases, with 21 bases between.